The source of this T cell receptor beta chain is a study of blood T cell repertoires in COVID-19. Across the study: Researchers got acute and convalescent COVID-19 samples from the United States, Italy and Spain.

The repertoire was sequenced with immunoSEQ multiplex PCR; TCRdb's copy has only in-frame clones and lacks some. The sample yields 120,000 or so clones, approximately 70% seen once. CDR1 is LNHDA, CDR2 SQIVND, per germline (reference sequence). This CDR3 region has 18 residues. The junction had 12 bases not matched to a gene; V was cut back by 3 bases and J by 2 bases. This clone was detected only once. The V gene is TRBV19, the J gene TRBJ2-2, with 7 bases identical to TRBD1. The sample comprised peripheral blood. This TCR was sampled from a human donor with acute or convalescent COVID-19. The donor label of this sample is uncertain. The CDR3 reads CASSILGGIPLNTGELFF. CDR3 in DNA: TGTGCCAGTAGTATTTTAGGGGGCATACCGCTTAACACCGGGGAGCTGTTTTTT.